The 5 T cell receptor beta chains given below trace back to one sample, sequenced in a study of blood T cell repertoires in COVID-19. Sequencing used immunoSEQ multiplex PCR; TCRdb keeps in-frame clones, though not all of them. The sample lists tens of thousands of clones, 60% to 85% seen once, with around a sixth in the top ten. The sample was peripheral blood. The receptor set was obtained from a human donor in a cohort sampled during active COVID-19.

This clone was seen a few times. The gene calls are TRBV10-1 and TRBJ1-1; D perhaps matches TRBD1 (6 bases). CDR1 and CDR2 (germline): WNHNN, SYGVQD (reference sequence). Trimming removed 11 bases from V and 1 base from J, with 17 bases in between. This CDR3 contains 14 residues. In DNA, the CDR3 is TGCGCCGGCTTGCCATGGGACAAGAACACTGAAGCTTTCTTT. As protein: CAGLPWDKNTEAFF.

The chain joins TRBV19 to TRBJ2-5; D possibly corresponds to TRBD1 (5 bases). The ends were cut back, 5 bases at V and 2 bases at J, with 15 bases in the middle. The CDR3 covers 15 residues. CDR1 is LNHDA and CDR2 is SQIVND in the germline V gene (reference sequence). CDR3 sequence reads: CASSPLDSKQETQYF. In nucleotides, the CDR3 is TGTGCCAGTAGTCCCCTCGACAGTAAACAAGAGACCCAGTACTTC.

This clone was picked up one time. V and J are TRBV12-3 or TRBV12-4 and TRBJ2-3; D is ambiguous. Trimming left V 2 bases short and J 6 bases short, with 6 bases between. The CDR3 extends over 12 amino acids. The CDR3 spells CASSLSEDTQYF. Written as DNA, the CDR3 is TGTGCCAGCAGTTTATCCGAGGATACGCAGTATTTT.

The chain is built from TRBV5-1 and TRBJ2-3, with D maybe TRBD2 (5 bases). Trimming cost V 0 bases and J 5 bases, with 13 bases left between them. The CDR3 extends over 15 amino acids. CDR1 and CDR2 (germline): SGHRS, YFSETQ. In nucleotides, the CDR3 is TGCGCCAGCAGCTTGGCTGAGGGTCGGAGAGATACGCAGTATTTT. Its translation: CASSLAEGRRDTQYF.

This chain joins TRBV5-4 and TRBJ2-1, with TRBD2 matching over 8 bases. The CDR3 is made up of 13 amino acids. Germline V gene sequence: CDR1 SGHNT, CDR2 YYREEE (reference sequence). Trimming took 8 bases from V and 8 from J; bases not matched to a gene: 9. CDR3 DNA: TGTGCCAGTGGGACTAGGGCCCACGATGAGCAGTTCTTC. Its protein product is CASGTRAHDEQFF.